A single sample gave rise to the 26 T cell receptor beta chains below, sequenced in a study of OX40 agonist ivuxolimab in advanced cancers. Some clones are missing from TCRdb's copy, which holds only in-frame ones; the method was immunoSEQ multiplex PCR. Here the sample spans 70,000 to 85,000 clones, more than 85% being singletons. The material was CD4+ or CD8+ T cells sorted from blood, obtained in a trial of the OX40 agonist ivuxolimab. The origin of the receptors is an adult with an advanced solid tumor such as melanoma, head and neck, liver or kidney cancer.

The chain recombines TRBV7-2 with TRBJ2-1, with D perhaps TRBD2 (5 bases). Germline values: CDR1 SGHTA, CDR2 FQGNSA. The length of the CDR3 is 17 residues. V lost 4 bases, J lost 0 bases, and 16 bases lay in between. The CDR3, as DNA: TGTGCCAGCAGCTCCCAGCCACTAGGCTCCTCCTACAATGAGCAGTTCTTC. It specifies CASSSQPLGSSYNEQFF.

This clone occurred once. The chain is built from TRBV2 and TRBJ1-2; D perhaps matches TRBD1 (5 bases). This CDR3 is 12 amino acids long. Looked up from germline, CDR1 is SNHLY and CDR2 is FYNNEI. The V gene lost 7 bases and the J gene lost 2 bases, with 8 bases spanning the gap. DNA of the CDR3: TGTGCCAGCACAAGACAGAACTATGGCTACACCTTC. Residues: CASTRQNYGYTF.

The chain links TRBV9 to TRBJ1-2, with D hard to call. Germline V gives CDR1 SGDLS, CDR2 YYNGEE. V was trimmed by 4 bases and J by 2 bases, leaving 15 bases between them. The CDR3 totals 15 residues. The CDR3 coding sequence is TGTGCCAGCAGCTCCAGGACTCCCGACAACTATGGCTACACCTTC. Encoded protein: CASSSRTPDNYGYTF.

This clone was seen a few times. V and J are TRBV11-2 and TRBJ1-1; tentative D call: TRBD1 (6 bases). CDR1 SGHAT and CDR2 FQNNGV come from the germline V gene. The ends were cut back, 2 bases at V and 2 bases at J, with 9 bases in the middle. The CDR3 length is 14 residues. The chain's CDR3 is CASSLRGGNTEAFF. In DNA form, the CDR3 reads TGTGCCAGCAGCTTAAGGGGGGGAAACACTGAAGCTTTCTTT.

The chain couples TRBV21-1 to TRBJ2-1; the tabulated D call, TRBD1, remains unverified against the DNA. TRBV21-1 is classified as a pseudogene. The CDR3 is 16 amino acids. CDR3: CASSPLDREVRNEQFF. CDR3 coding DNA: TGTGCCAGCAGCCCTCTGGACAGGGAGGTTCGCAATGAGCAGTTCTTC.

The chain uses TRBV28 and TRBJ1-5; TRBD1 aligns across 8 bases. Germline CDR1 reads MDHEN; CDR2 reads SYDVKM. Losses at the gene ends were 8 bases for V and 5 bases for J; bases not matched to a gene: 8. The length of the CDR3 is 14 residues. CDR3 in amino acids: CASQTGTGYQPQHF. CDR3 sequence (DNA): TGTGCCAGCCAGACCGGGACAGGATATCAGCCCCAGCATTTT.

This chain links TRBV29-1 with TRBJ1-2; 7 bases line up with TRBD1. With 2 bases clipped from V and 4 bases from J, the junction kept 7 bases outside the gene matches. Looked up from germline, CDR1 is SQVTM and CDR2 is ANQGSEA. The CDR3 runs 14 residues. The CDR3 loop reads CSVEPRQGVYGYTF. The CDR3 bases are TGCAGCGTTGAACCAAGACAGGGAGTCTATGGCTACACCTTC.

This rearrangement joins TRBV27 to TRBJ2-1, with 7 nucleotides matching TRBD1. J was trimmed by 8 bases and V by 5 bases; bases with no gene match: 12. There are 15 residues in the CDR3. Per the germline V gene, CDR1 is MNHEY and CDR2 is SMNVEV (reference sequence). The CDR3 loop is CASSGAGTAKDEQFF. DNA for the CDR3: TGTGCCAGCAGTGGGGCCGGGACAGCTAAGGATGAGCAGTTCTTC.

The chain joins TRBV23-1 to TRBJ2-1, with 14 bases lining up with TRBD2. TRBV23-1 is designated an ORF whose function remains uncertain. V was clipped by 5 bases and J by 2 bases; unmatched bases: 2. This CDR3 spans 16 amino acids. CDR3 nucleotide sequence: TGCGCCAGCAGTAAGGGACTAGCGGGGGCCTACAATGAGCAGTTCTTC. As protein: CASSKGLAGAYNEQFF.

Only one count was recorded for this clone. The chain is built from TRBV5-6 and TRBJ2-3, with D possibly TRBD2 on 5 matching bases. The CDR3 sequence is 14 residues long. Looked up from germline, CDR1 is SGHDT and CDR2 is YYEEEE. Trimming removed 4 bases at V and 3 bases at J, with 12 bases between. The CDR3 spells CASSAGRGTDTQYF. The CDR3 nucleotides read TGTGCCAGCAGCGCAGGTCGGGGAACAGATACGCAGTATTTT.

The chain employs TRBV7-9 and TRBJ2-6; 9 positions agree with TRBD1. V gave up 4 bases and J gave up 0 bases; unmatched junction bases: 7. The CDR3 sequence is 18 residues long. Germline V gene lookup returns CDR1 SEHNR and CDR2 FQNEAQ (reference sequence). The CDR3 here is CASSSRDRDLSGANVLTF. The CDR3 DNA is TGTGCCAGCAGCTCCCGGGACAGGGACCTCTCTGGGGCCAACGTCCTGACTTTC.

This chain uses TRBV5-6 with TRBJ1-2; the D gene is possibly TRBD1 (6 bases). V was cut by 4 bases and J by 2 bases, with 12 bases left in between. The CDR3 is 14 residues long. Germline-derived CDR1 and CDR2 are SGHDT and YYEEEE. CDR3 residues: CASSPDRNNYGYTF. The DNA for the CDR3 is TGTGCCAGCAGCCCTGACAGGAACAACTATGGCTACACCTTC.

The chain has TRBV6-1 and TRBJ2-1; 9 positions match TRBD2. Per germline, CDR1 MNHNS and CDR2 SASEGT. Unmatched junction bases numbered 15, after V lost 6 bases and J lost 12 bases. This CDR3 is built from 15 residues. CDR3 bases: TGTGCCAGCAGACAGCAGTCGGGACTAGCCGGCGGGCAGTTCTTC. It encodes CASRQQSGLAGGQFF.

The chain carries TRBV28 and TRBJ2-5; the D is unclear. The V and J ends lost 6 bases and 5 bases respectively, with 13 bases between them. Germline V gene lookup returns CDR1 MDHEN and CDR2 SYDVKM. The CDR3 spans 13 residues. CDR3 loop: CASRDAIGETQYF. For the CDR3, the DNA is TGTGCCAGCAGAGACGCGATCGGGGAGACCCAGTACTTC. Using reference TRBV28 and TRBJ2-5 for the parts outside the CDR3, the full variable domain is DVKVTQSSRYLVKRTGEKVFLECVQDMDHENMFWYRQDPGLGLRLIYFSYDVKMKEKGDIPEGYSVSREKKERFSLILESASTNQTSMYLCASRDAIGETQYFGPGTRLLVL.

V usage is TRBV6-5 and J usage is TRBJ2-3, with a tentative D call TRBD1 (5 bases). CDR1 and CDR2 from the germline V gene are MNHEY and SVGAGI. The CDR3 totals 13 residues. The V end lost 5 bases, the J end lost 4 bases, and 10 bases lay between the germline ends. The CDR3 here is CASSAPGSDTQYF. The CDR3 region has the DNA TGTGCCAGCAGTGCCCCAGGGTCAGATACGCAGTATTTT.

The DNA for the CDR3 is TGTGCCAGCAGCCCCTTAGCGGGAGGGCCTGATACGCAGTATTTT. Protein: CASSPLAGGPDTQYF. This rearrangement joins TRBV5-4 to TRBJ2-3, with 11 bases lining up with TRBD2. The CDR3 runs 15 residues. Germline trimming cut 4 bases from V and 6 bases from J; bases unmatched to any gene: 7. The germline V gene has CDR1 SGHNT and CDR2 YYREEE (reference sequence).

Written as DNA, the CDR3 is TGTGCCAGCAATCGGGGTTCCTCTCGACAGAATTCACCCCTCCACTTT. Protein product: CASNRGSSRQNSPLHF. V is TRBV2 and J is TRBJ1-6; D is perhaps TRBD1 (5 bases). CDR3 length: 16 amino acids. Germline-derived CDR1 and CDR2 are SNHLY and FYNNEI. Trimming left V 7 bases short and J 7 bases short, with 20 bases between.

This rearrangement joins TRBV28 to TRBJ2-1; 9 bases fit TRBD2. Germline V gives CDR1 MDHEN, CDR2 SYDVKM. This CDR3 is built from 15 residues. J lost 5 bases, V lost 2 bases, and 4 bases had no gene match. The DNA for the CDR3 is TGTGCCAGCAGTTTACTGACTAGCGGTAACAATGAGCAGTTCTTC. This sequence encodes CASSLLTSGNNEQFF. Filled out from reference TRBV28 and TRBJ2-1, the complete variable domain reads DVKVTQSSRYLVKRTGEKVFLECVQDMDHENMFWYRQDPGLGLRLIYFSYDVKMKEKGDIPEGYSVSREKKERFSLILESASTNQTSMYLCASSLLTSGNNEQFFGPGTRLTVL.

The chain employs TRBV4-3 and TRBJ2-1; 11 bases are shared with TRBD2. Trimming at V came to 3 bases and at J to 3 bases, leaving 7 bases not matched to a gene. The germline CDR1 and CDR2 sequences are LGHNA and YSLEER. This CDR3 has 17 residues. The CDR3 protein is CASSQEGTSGSYNEQFF. The CDR3 nucleotides are TGCGCCAGCAGCCAGGAAGGGACTAGCGGAAGCTACAATGAGCAGTTCTTC.

This clone was observed a single time. This chain connects TRBV27 to TRBJ2-1; D is ambiguous. Germline loops: CDR1 MNHEY, CDR2 SMNVEV (reference sequence). Trimming removed 2 bases from V and 0 bases from J, with 8 bases in between. The CDR3 extends over 15 amino acids. CDR3 region: CASSLGVRSYNEQFF. CDR3 DNA sequence: TGTGCCAGCAGTTTAGGAGTTCGCTCCTACAATGAGCAGTTCTTC.

The CDR3 region has the DNA TGTGCCAGCAGCCCCCGGGGAGGAGACAATCAGCCCCAGCATTTT. Encoded protein: CASSPRGGDNQPQHF. The chain recombines TRBV27 with TRBJ1-5, with D unclear. This CDR3 region has 15 residues. Germline V gene sequence: CDR1 MNHEY, CDR2 SMNVEV (reference sequence). The ends were cut back, 6 bases at V and 3 bases at J, with 15 bases in the middle.

This CDR3 is CASSPFAGDLRAGELFF. DNA for the CDR3: TGTGCCAGCAGCCCCTTTGCGGGAGATTTAAGGGCCGGGGAGCTGTTTTTT. The chain recombines TRBV28 with TRBJ2-2, with 7 bases aligning to TRBD2. Germline CDR1 and CDR2: MDHEN and SYDVKM. CDR3 size: 17 residues. After removal of 6 bases from V and 6 bases from J, the junction contained 16 bases not matched to a gene.

Concerning this clone: At one end the junction does not follow the germline gene, possibly because of a read error. This rearrangement joins TRBV19 to TRBJ1-4; weak D call: TRBD1 (6 bases). In germline, CDR1 is LNHDA, CDR2 SQIVND (reference sequence). This CDR3 is built from 15 residues. The CDR3 spells CASSMPTGLNEKLFF. DNA of the CDR3: TGTGCCAGTAGTATGCCAACAGGGCTAAATGAAAAGCTGTTTTTT.

This sequence joins TRBV5-1 and TRBJ1-3, with TRBD1 identical over 7 bases. The V gene's germline CDR1 is SGHRS and CDR2 YFSETQ. This CDR3 spans 16 amino acids. Trimming took 4 bases from V and 0 from J; bases not matched to a gene: 7. CDR3 loop: CASSPVDRDSGNTIYF. CDR3 DNA: TGCGCCAGCAGCCCAGTCGACAGGGACTCTGGAAACACCATATATTTT.

This clone was seen just once. The chain combines TRBV7-2 with TRBJ2-1; D is unclear. V was trimmed by 0 bases and J by 0 bases, leaving 6 bases between them. The CDR3 covers 15 residues. The V gene's germline CDR1 is SGHTA and CDR2 FQGNSA. The CDR3, as DNA: TGTGCCAGCAGCTTAGCACCTAACTCCTACAATGAGCAGTTCTTC. Amino acids: CASSLAPNSYNEQFF.

The sample holds one count of this clone. The gene calls are TRBV18 and TRBJ1-5; 8 bases fit TRBD1. V lost 3 bases to trimming and J lost 12 bases; unmatched junction nucleotides: 10. This CDR3 region has 14 residues. Germline lookup yields CDR1 KGHSH and CDR2 LQKENI. The CDR3 sequence: CASSPLPQGAHQHF. Written as DNA, the CDR3 is TGTGCCAGCTCACCTTTACCCCAGGGGGCCCACCAGCATTTT.